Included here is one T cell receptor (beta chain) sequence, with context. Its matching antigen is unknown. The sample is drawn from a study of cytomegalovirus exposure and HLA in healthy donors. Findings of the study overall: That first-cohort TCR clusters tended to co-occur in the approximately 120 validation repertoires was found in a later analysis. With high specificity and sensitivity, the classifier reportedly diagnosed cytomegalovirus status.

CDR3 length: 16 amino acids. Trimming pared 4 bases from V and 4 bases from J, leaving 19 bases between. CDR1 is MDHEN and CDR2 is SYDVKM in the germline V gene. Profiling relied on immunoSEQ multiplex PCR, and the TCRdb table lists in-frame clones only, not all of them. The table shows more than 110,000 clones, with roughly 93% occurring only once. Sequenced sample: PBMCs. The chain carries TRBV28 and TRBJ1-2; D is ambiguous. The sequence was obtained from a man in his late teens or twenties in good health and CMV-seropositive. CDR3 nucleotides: TGTGCCAGCAGTTCCCCGGGTTCGAGGGAACGCTATGGCTACACCTTC. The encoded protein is CASSSPGSRERYGYTF.